Listed below are T cell receptor beta chains from one sample, sequenced in a study of OX40 agonist ivuxolimab in advanced cancers. Sequencing used immunoSEQ multiplex PCR; TCRdb keeps in-frame clones, though not all of them. The sample includes approximately 47,000 clones, about 90% of them seen just once. Sequences were derived from CD4+ or CD8+ T cells sorted from blood, sampled in a trial of the OX40 agonist ivuxolimab. The receptors originated from an adult with an advanced solid tumor such as melanoma, head and neck, liver or kidney cancer. Each CDR3 is given with its conserved first and last residue. Each record gives: J gene, D gene, clone size, V gene, CDR3 DNA, CDR3 protein. The D gene is left open where the match is weak. The size field is filled for only some rows; it gives once, few, many or a size class.

TRBJ1-2 - - TRBV6-1 TGTGCCAGCAGTTTTGAACAGGGCTATGGCTACACCTTC CASSFEQGYGYTF
TRBJ1-1 TRBD1 - TRBV29-1 TGCAGCCCTGGACAGGAGAACACTGAAGCTTTCTTT CSPGQENTEAFF
TRBJ2-1 TRBD2 - TRBV30 TGTGCCTGCCTATTTAGCGGGGGGTTTGGCAATGAGCAGTTCTTC CACLFSGGFGNEQFF
TRBJ1-2 - - TRBV14 TGTGCCAGCAGCGGTAGGGATCGGACTAACTATGGCTACACCTTC CASSGRDRTNYGYTF
TRBJ2-7 - - TRBV5-1 TGCGCCAGCAGCTTCCGGACGATGGGCGCCAGCTACGAGCAGTACTTC CASSFRTMGASYEQYF
TRBJ1-1 - - TRBV27 TGTGCCAGCAGTCCCGACACTTTCACTGAAGCTTTCTTT CASSPDTFTEAFF
TRBJ2-5 TRBD2 - TRBV6-5 TGTGCCAGCTTAGCGGGGGGCAACCTACAAGAGACCCAGTACTTC CASLAGGNLQETQYF
TRBJ1-1 - - TRBV7-2 TGTGCCAGCAGCTTAGGAGCGGGACCGGCTGAAGCTTTCTTT CASSLGAGPAEAFF
TRBJ1-1 - - TRBV5-4 TGTGCCAGCAGCTTGGAACGGGTGAACACTGAAGCTTTCTTT CASSLERVNTEAFF
TRBJ1-2 - - TRBV27 TGTGCCAGCAGCACGTCAGTGGGGGAAACTAACTATGGCTACACCTTC CASSTSVGETNYGYTF
TRBJ1-1 - - TRBV5-5 TGTGCCAGCAGCCACCTACAGGGAAGCCTCACTGAAGCTTTCTTT CASSHLQGSLTEAFF
TRBJ1-1 - - TRBV13 TGTGCCAGCAGCTTAGGGAACACTGAAGCTTTCTTT CASSLGNTEAFF
TRBJ2-2 - - TRBV11-3 TGTGCCAGCAGTCTAGTACAGGGAACGACCGGGGAGCTGTTTTTT CASSLVQGTTGELFF
TRBJ1-3 TRBD1 - TRBV6-5 TGTGCCAGCAGGCTGGACAGGGGCTCTGGAAACACCATATATTTT CASRLDRGSGNTIYF
TRBJ1-1 - - TRBV15 TGTGCCACCAGCAGAGATCTAGGGGGGAGGACTGAAGCTTTCTTT CATSRDLGGRTEAFF
TRBJ1-4 - - TRBV2 TGTGCCAGCAGTGTCGGACATCCAACTAATGAAAAACTGTTTTTT CASSVGHPTNEKLFF
TRBJ2-1 - - TRBV16 TGTGCCAGCAGCCAATCGAATGAGGACGTTCTCAATGAGCAGTTCTTC CASSQSNEDVLNEQFF
TRBJ1-1 TRBD1 - TRBV27 TGTGCCAGCAGAGGCAGGGGGTCGGCGAACACTGAAGCTTTCTTT CASRGRGSANTEAFF
TRBJ1-1 TRBD1 - TRBV2 TGTGCCAGACTAACAGGGGGCACTGAAGCTTTCTTT CARLTGGTEAFF
TRBJ1-1 TRBD1 - TRBV19 TGTGCCAGTACCCCCGGGACAGGAAACACTGAAGCTTTCTTT CASTPGTGNTEAFF
TRBJ1-1 - - TRBV7-9 TGTGCCAGCAGCCCCAGGGGCACTGAAGCTTTCTTT CASSPRGTEAFF
TRBJ2-1 TRBD1 - TRBV15 TGTGCCACCAGCACGGACAGGGGGAGCTCCTACAATGAGCAGTTCTTC CATSTDRGSSYNEQFF
TRBJ2-7 TRBD1 - TRBV2 TGTGCCAGCAGTCGGACAGGGAAGCCCTACGAGCAGTACTTC CASSRTGKPYEQYF
TRBJ2-2 - - TRBV15 TGTGCCACCAGCAGATCGGGTTTGTCCGGGGAGCTGTTTTTT CATSRSGLSGELFF
TRBJ2-7 TRBD1 - TRBV7-8 TGTGCCAGCAGCCTGGGACAGGCTATCTCCTACGAGCAGTACTTC CASSLGQAISYEQYF
TRBJ1-2 - - TRBV6-6 TGTGCCAGCAGTTACTCAGAGGGTAACTATGGCTACACCTTC CASSYSEGNYGYTF
TRBJ2-3 TRBD2 - TRBV6-5 TGTGCCAGCAGTCGCGGGGGGCAGAACACAGATACGCAGTATTTT CASSRGGQNTDTQYF
TRBJ2-1 - - TRBV10-1 TGCGCCAGCAGTGCTGTTGGGACAGCCCCTGGGGGGCTCTACAATGAGCAGTTCTTC CASSAVGTAPGGLYNEQFF
TRBJ1-5 - - TRBV9 TGTGCCAGCAGCGTAGGCGAGATCAATCAGCCCCAGCATTTT CASSVGEINQPQHF
TRBJ1-1 - - TRBV12-5 TGTGCTAGTGGTTTGGGGGGCACTGAAGCTTTCTTT CASGLGGTEAFF
TRBJ1-5 - - TRBV27 TGTGCCAGCAGTTTCGGAGTTAGCAATCAGCCCCAGCATTTT CASSFGVSNQPQHF
TRBJ1-2 - - TRBV5-8 TGTGCCAGCAGCTTGGTTAGTAGGAACTATGGCTACACCTTC CASSLVSRNYGYTF
TRBJ2-3 - - TRBV7-9 TGTGCCAGCAGCGAAGAGGGGACGAGTACGCAGTATTTT CASSEEGTSTQYF
TRBJ1-6 - - TRBV19 TGTGCCAGTAGTATAGACAGGGGAGATAATTCACCCCTCCACTTT CASSIDRGDNSPLHF
TRBJ2-2 - - TRBV11-3 TGTGCCAGCAGCCTATTCACCAACACCGGGGAGCTGTTTTTT CASSLFTNTGELFF
TRBJ2-3 TRBD2 - TRBV28 TGTGCCAGCAATGCGTTAGCGGGGGGGACCGATACGCAGTATTTT CASNALAGGTDTQYF
TRBJ2-2 - - TRBV10-2 TGCGCCAGCAGGGGAGTTACCGGGGAGCTGTTTTTT CASRGVTGELFF
TRBJ1-2 TRBD1 - TRBV11-2 TGTGCCAGCAGCGCACCGGGACAGGCTAACTATGGCTACACCTTC CASSAPGQANYGYTF
TRBJ1-2 - once TRBV7-6 TGTGCCAGCAGCTTGTCGGAGGGCTATGGCTACACCTTC CASSLSEGYGYTF
TRBJ1-6 - - TRBV21-1 TGTGCCAGCAGCAACCGACGCCTGAGCTCCTATAATTCACCCCTCCACTTT CASSNRRLSSYNSPLHF
TRBJ1-1 - few TRBV5-6 TGTGCCAGCAGCTTGCGGGGAACTGAAGCTTTCTTT CASSLRGTEAFF
TRBJ2-5 - - TRBV27 TGTGCCAGCAGTTACGGGACAACATCCACCCAGTACTTC CASSYGTTSTQYF